Sequencing of this T cell receptor (beta chain) was carried out in a study of cytomegalovirus exposure and HLA in healthy donors. This CDR3 spans 18 amino acids. PCR used 60 Vbeta primers and 13 Jbeta primers. Using immunoSEQ multiplex PCR, the repertoire was profiled, and TCRdb retains in-frame clones only, with some absent. The table records some 200,000 clones, around 86% of them present only once. The receptor's source is a woman aged 40-49 years in good health and CMV-seronegative. The V call is TRBV12-2, the J call TRBJ2-5; the table gives TRBD2 as D, unverified against the DNA. TRBV12-2 is recorded as a pseudogene. Material for sequencing was PBMCs. The CDR3 nucleotides are TGTGCAAGTCGCTTCCCGCGGGGACCACGGGCCGATCAAGAGACCCAGTACTTC. It specifies CASRFPRGPRADQETQYF.